These T cell receptor beta chains were read from a single sample in a study of cytomegalovirus exposure and HLA in healthy donors. Libraries were prepared by immunoSEQ multiplex PCR; TCRdb keeps only in-frame clonotypes and omits some of them. The sample shows about 150,000 clones, 60% to 85% of them seen only once. The sequenced sample was PBMCs. Receptors originate from a man aged 50 or older in good health and CMV-seropositive. Both conserved end residues are part of each CDR3. D genes are given only for firm matches. Clone size, where shown, is once, few, many, or a class for clones that have expanded.

J gene,V gene,clone size,D gene,CDR3 DNA,CDR3 protein
TRBJ2-7,TRBV5-4,-,TRBD2,TGTGCCAGCAGCCCCGCCGCGGGACTAGCCTACGAGCAGTACTTC,CASSPAAGLAYEQYF
TRBJ1-5,TRBV9,-,-,TGTGCCAGCAGCGTAGTAGGTACAGGCGTCCAGCCCCAGCATTTT,CASSVVGTGVQPQHF
TRBJ1-1,TRBV6-1,-,-,TGTGCCAGCAGTGAAGGGCCCGCGAACACTGAAGCTTTCTTT,CASSEGPANTEAFF
TRBJ2-7,TRBV4-2,-,-,TGTGCCAGCAGCCGGCGTCTAGCGAGGTTCTACGAGCAGTACTTC,CASSRRLARFYEQYF
TRBJ2-5,TRBV6-5,-,-,TGTGCCAGCAGGAGCCACAAGGCGGGGCAAGAGACCCAGTACTTC,CASRSHKAGQETQYF
TRBJ1-5,TRBV30,-,-,TGTGCCTGGAGTAGTCAGGGTAATCAGCCCCAGCATTTT,CAWSSQGNQPQHF
TRBJ2-5,TRBV5-1,-,-,TGCGCCAGCAGCTGGGACATGTCCCAAGAGACCCAGTACTTC,CASSWDMSQETQYF
TRBJ1-6,TRBV6-1,once,-,TGTGCCAGCAGTGACAGGGGTGATTCACCCCTCCACTTT,CASSDRGDSPLHF
TRBJ1-1,TRBV28,-,TRBD1,TGTGCCAGCAGTTTATGGAACAGGGGAACTGAAGCTTTCTTT,CASSLWNRGTEAFF
TRBJ2-5,TRBV28,few,-,TGTGCCAGCAGTTACTCGGTAGCACAAGAGACCCAGTACTTC,CASSYSVAQETQYF
TRBJ1-5,TRBV30,once,TRBD1,TGTGCCTGGGGACAGGGGAACAATCAGCCCCAGCATTTT,CAWGQGNNQPQHF
TRBJ2-1,TRBV7-7,-,-,TGTGCTAGCAGCTTAACAGGGTCGGACAATGAGCAGTTCTTC,CASSLTGSDNEQFF
TRBJ1-1,TRBV27,-,TRBD1,TGTGCCAGCAGTCAACTCTCGAGACAGGGGCCGCCTGAAGCTTTCTTT,CASSQLSRQGPPEAFF
TRBJ2-5,TRBV19,-,-,TGTGCCAGTAGTATAGCAGGGCTGGAGACCCAGTACTTC,CASSIAGLETQYF
TRBJ2-7,TRBV6-1,-,TRBD2,TGTGCCAGCAGTGAAGAACTAGCGGGAGTTTATGAGCAGTACTTC,CASSEELAGVYEQYF
TRBJ1-5,TRBV5-6,-,-,TGTGCCAGCAGCTTGAACCCTCGGAGCAATCAGCCCCAGCATTTT,CASSLNPRSNQPQHF
TRBJ1-4,TRBV19,-,-,TGTGCCTCACAAGGGCTGGAGGCTAATGAAAAACTGTTTTTT,CASQGLEANEKLFF
TRBJ1-2,TRBV20-1,-,-,TGCAGTGCTACAAACAATGGCTACACCTTC,CSATNNGYTF
TRBJ2-1,TRBV6-5,few,TRBD2,TGTGCCAGCAGTCGAGCGGGGATAACCTACAATGAGCAGTTCTTC,CASSRAGITYNEQFF
TRBJ1-5,TRBV2,-,TRBD1,TGTGCCAGCAGTTGGGACAGCTCAAATCAGCCCCAGCATTTT,CASSWDSSNQPQHF
TRBJ2-2,TRBV7-3,-,TRBD2,TGTGCCAGCAGCTCGACTAGCGGGAACACCGGGGAGCTGTTTTTT,CASSSTSGNTGELFF
TRBJ2-5,TRBV18,-,TRBD2,TGTGCCAGCTCACCACCCACCGGGACTAGCGGCGAAGAGACCCAGTACTTC,CASSPPTGTSGEETQYF
TRBJ1-4,TRBV7-9,few,TRBD1,TGTTCCAGCAGTCAGAGACAGGGTTCGGCAACTAATGAAAAACTGTTTTTT,CSSSQRQGSATNEKLFF
TRBJ2-3,TRBV11-2,few,-,TGTGCCAGCAGCTTTACAGGTACAGATACGCAGTATTTT,CASSFTGTDTQYF
TRBJ1-6,TRBV30,-,-,TGTGCCTGGAGTGTACATTCCTCTGGAGGCCTGAATTCACCCCTCCACTTT,CAWSVHSSGGLNSPLHF
TRBJ2-1,TRBV28,-,TRBD2,TGTGCCAGCAGTTTACTAGCGGGACACAATGAGCAGTTCTTC,CASSLLAGHNEQFF
TRBJ1-5,TRBV9,-,-,TGTGCCAGCAGCGTAGGACTTTATAGCAATCAGCCCCAGCATTTT,CASSVGLYSNQPQHF
TRBJ1-1,TRBV19,-,-,TGTGCCAGTAGAGAGGTGCAGATGAACACTGAAGCTTTCTTT,CASREVQMNTEAFF
TRBJ2-1,TRBV6-5,-,TRBD1,TGTGCCAGCAGTTACGATGGACAGGACAATGAGCAGTTCTTC,CASSYDGQDNEQFF
TRBJ1-3,TRBV28,-,-,TGTGCCAGCAGGGAGGGAGGGGCGAACTCTGGAAACACCATATATTTT,CASREGGANSGNTIYF
TRBJ1-2,TRBV28,-,-,TGTGCCAGCAGTTTAAACGAGTATGGCTACACCTTC,CASSLNEYGYTF
TRBJ1-5,TRBV30,few,-,TGTGCCTGGAGAGGGGGGGGCAATCAGCCCCAGCATTTT,CAWRGGGNQPQHF
TRBJ2-7,TRBV5-4,-,TRBD2,TGTGCCAGCAGTACCTCTAGCGGAGGGATTTACGAGCAGTACTTC,CASSTSSGGIYEQYF
TRBJ2-1,TRBV6-4,-,-,TGTGCCAGCAGTGAAGTAATTGCAGGGCGAGGCTACAATGAGCAGTTCTTC,CASSEVIAGRGYNEQFF
TRBJ2-2,TRBV7-9,-,TRBD2,TGTGCCAGCAGCCTCGGACTAGCGGGAGGCGGGGAGCTGTTTTTT,CASSLGLAGGGELFF
TRBJ2-6,TRBV15,-,-,TGTGCCACCAGCAGAGGCCTTACACCTGGGGCCAACGTCCTGACTTTC,CATSRGLTPGANVLTF
TRBJ2-5,TRBV29-1,-,-,TGCAGCGTTGTCTCGGGAGTTCAAGAGACCCAGTACTTC,CSVVSGVQETQYF
TRBJ1-4,TRBV4-1,-,TRBD1,TGCGCCAGCAGCCACGGGACAGGGGAAAAACTGTTTTTT,CASSHGTGEKLFF
TRBJ1-1,TRBV28,few,-,TGTGCCAGCAGTTTATTCTTCAGGATGAACACTGAAGCTTTCTTT,CASSLFFRMNTEAFF
TRBJ2-2,TRBV28,few,-,TGTGCCAGCAGGCCTAACCAGGGGAACACCGGGGAGCTGTTTTTT,CASRPNQGNTGELFF
TRBJ1-4,TRBV9,-,-,TGTGCCAGCAGCACAAACGGCAGGGTGGATGAAAAACTGTTTTTT,CASSTNGRVDEKLFF
TRBJ1-1,TRBV19,-,-,TGTGCCAGTAGTATAGTACAGGGAAGGAACACTGAAGCTTTCTTT,CASSIVQGRNTEAFF
TRBJ2-3,TRBV27,-,TRBD1,TGTGCCAGCAGTCGCCCACAGGGGGTCCCGGTCGCGAGCACAGATACGCAGTATTTT,CASSRPQGVPVASTDTQYF
TRBJ2-5,TRBV5-4,-,TRBD2,TGTGCCAGCAGCACGGGACTAGCGGTTACTAAAGAGACCCAGTACTTC,CASSTGLAVTKETQYF
TRBJ1-4,TRBV29-1,-,-,TGCAGCGTGGCAACAGGAGCATGGGAAAAACTGTTTTTT,CSVATGAWEKLFF
TRBJ2-7,TRBV5-1,-,-,TGCGCCAGCAGCTGGCAGGGTCTGCGAACCTACGAGCAGTACTTC,CASSWQGLRTYEQYF
TRBJ2-5,TRBV5-4,-,TRBD2,TGTGCCAGCAGCCCGACACTAGCGGCCGGGACCCAGTACTTC,CASSPTLAAGTQYF
TRBJ2-1,TRBV13,-,TRBD2,TGTGCCAGCAGCCTGCAATTAAAGCGGGAGACCTACAATGAGCAGTTCTTC,CASSLQLKRETYNEQFF
TRBJ2-1,TRBV19,-,-,TGTGCCAGTACGGAACTAGGGCTCAATGAGCAGTTCTTC,CASTELGLNEQFF
TRBJ1-2,TRBV28,-,-,TGTGCCAGCATTCAATTTCCGACAGCTAACTATGGCTACACCTTC,CASIQFPTANYGYTF
TRBJ2-7,TRBV9,-,-,TGTGCCAGCAGCGTAGCTGGGGGCCCCTCCTACGAGCAGTACTTC,CASSVAGGPSYEQYF
TRBJ2-6,TRBV7-9,-,TRBD2,TGTTCCGGTCGGACTAGCGGAGTCTCTGGGGCCAACGTCCTGACTTTC,CSGRTSGVSGANVLTF
TRBJ1-2,TRBV6-5,-,-,TGTGCCAGCAGTCGCCAGACAGGCAGCTATGGCTACACCTTC,CASSRQTGSYGYTF